What follows are 2 T cell receptor beta chains derived from one specimen sequenced in a study of shared clonotypes between healthy human individuals. Clones were read by immunoSEQ multiplex PCR, and TCRdb kept only the in-frame ones, dropping some. The profile shows about 330,000 clones, around 86% of them singletons. Material for sequencing was memory CD8+ T cells sorted from blood. Stated subset: CD45RO+ cells pooled with CCR7-negative TemRA cells. The origin of the receptors is a man younger than 35 in good health.

This rearrangement joins TRBV7-9 to TRBJ2-7, with D uncertain. Germline CDR1 SEHNR, CDR2 FQNEAQ (reference sequence). The CDR3 has 15 residues. Trimming removed 5 bases from V and 2 bases from J, with 16 bases in between. Here the CDR3 DNA reads TGTGCCAGCAGCCCCGCACTCCCGGTGACCTACGAGCAGTACTTC. It translates to CASSPALPVTYEQYF.

This chain connects TRBV15 to TRBJ2-5, with D tentatively TRBD1 (7 bases). Trimming stripped 1 base from V and 5 bases from J, with 26 bases between. This CDR3 has 19 amino acids. The V gene's germline CDR1 is LNHNV and CDR2 YYDKDF (reference sequence). CDR3: CATSRVALLIQGRMETQYF. Here the CDR3 DNA reads TGTGCCACCAGCAGAGTTGCCCTTCTAATACAGGGGAGGATGGAGACCCAGTACTTC.